Presented here are 26 T cell receptor beta chains from one specimen sequenced in a study of T cells in women clearing cervical HPV infection listed by TCRdb under 2018. Library method: the immunoSEQ multiplex PCR assay. The immuneACCESS repertoire file appears here via TCRdb, limited to in-frame rearrangements. These files lack a portion of the clones; in checked studies, under half of the deficit traces to unresolved V genes, and the cause of the others is not known. The table of this sample itemizes more than 25,000 clones. The ten largest account for around 4% of the sample. The material sequenced was blood buffy coat. The receptors were gathered from a woman between 18 and 69 years old with a cervical HPV16 infection that either progressed to CIN3+ or cleared (not recorded which).

Turning to this clone: The sequence runs out 3 residues before the end of the CDR3; the remainder is reconstructed from the germline J gene. This rearrangement joins TRBV12-3 or TRBV12-4 to TRBJ2-2; possibly TRBD1 for D (5 bases). Trimming removed 6 bases at V and 5 bases at J, with 10 bases between. This CDR3 contains 13 residues. CDR3 in amino acids: CASRERGTGELFF. The sequenced part of the CDR3 DNA is TGTGCCAGCAGGGAAAGGGGAACCGGGGAG.

In regard to this clone: From the germline J gene comes the end of the CDR3, since the read stops 3 residues before it. The chain employs TRBV7-2 and TRBJ1-5, with D possibly TRBD1 on 5 matching bases. The germline V gene encodes CDR1 SGHTA and CDR2 FQGNSA. CDR3 length: 13 amino acids. Trimming took 1 base from V and 6 from J, leaving 7 bases between them. The CDR3 protein is CASSLDGGQPQHF. CDR3 DNA (partial): TGTGCCAGCAGCTTAGACGGGGGTCAGCCC.

To note about this clone: The read halts 3 residues ahead of the CDR3 end, with the missing end drawn from the germline J gene. The chain uses TRBV20-1 and TRBJ1-1; 8 bases line up with TRBD1. The CDR3 is made up of 11 amino acids. V lost 8 bases, J lost 5 bases, and 4 bases stayed unmatched. In germline, CDR1 is DFQATT, CDR2 SNEGSKA (reference sequence). CDR3 DNA, as far as it was read: TGCAGTACAGGGGGGGGAACTGAA. Protein product: CSTGGGTE. Given in full, the CDR3 is CSTGGGTEAFF.

As regards this clone: The read ends 3 residues early relative to the CDR3; the germline J gene fills the gap. The chain combines TRBV19 with TRBJ2-1, with 8 bases identical to TRBD1. After removal of 4 bases from V and 6 bases from J, the junction contained 2 bases not matched to a gene. In germline, CDR1 is LNHDA, CDR2 SQIVND (reference sequence). This CDR3 is 13 amino acids long. CDR3 DNA, as far as it was read: TGTGCCAGTAGTAGTGACAGGGGCAATGAG. Translating gives CASSSDRGNE. The whole CDR3 protein reads CASSSDRGNEQFF.

On this clone: The read ends 3 residues early relative to the CDR3; the germline J gene fills the gap. The rearrangement joins TRBV2 to TRBJ2-7; D gene unclear. V lost 0 bases and J 5 bases, leaving 17 bases between the germline ends. The CDR3 covers 16 residues. Germline values: CDR1 SNHLY, CDR2 FYNNEI. The CDR3 here is CASSEAGSGPLDEQYF. Incomplete CDR3 DNA: TGTGCCAGCAGTGAAGCAGGGTCAGGTCCTTTGGACGAG.

In the case of this clone: Read sequence stops 3 residues before the CDR3 end, and the germline J gene provides the missing end. J is TRBJ2-3 and V is TRBV5-1, with TRBD2 as a possible D gene (6 bases). The CDR3 covers 15 residues. The germline V and J ends were trimmed by 4 bases and 0 bases, with 12 bases remaining between them. Germline CDR1 reads SGHRS; CDR2 reads YFSETQ. CDR3 in amino acids: CASSGSGGSTDTQYF. Partial CDR3 DNA: TGCGCCAGCAGCGGCTCCGGGGGAAGCACAGATACG.

Points on this clone: The missing CDR3 end, 3 residues past where the read stops, is filled in from the germline J gene. The rearrangement joins TRBV7-2 to TRBJ1-2, with 8 bases aligning to TRBD1. CDR3 length: 15 residues. Germline assignment: CDR1 SGHTA and CDR2 FQGNSA. CDR3 bases read: TGTGCCAGCAGCTCGCCCGGGACAGGCTCCTACGAC. It is translated as CASSSPGTGSYD. The whole CDR3 protein reads CASSSPGTGSYDYTF.

According to its frequency, this clone is medium-sized. The sequenced fragment ends 3 residues before the CDR3 boundary, so the rest is inferred from the germline J gene. The chain employs TRBV7-2 and TRBJ2-3; no clear D. Germline V gene data show CDR1 as SGHTA and CDR2 as FQGNSA. The CDR3 loop spans 11 amino acids. The V end lost 3 bases, the J end lost 7 bases, and 5 bases lay between the germline ends. This chain's CDR3 is CASSFGYTQYF. The sequenced part of the CDR3 DNA is TGTGCCAGCAGCTTCGGTTATACG.

Regarding this clone: The junction departs from germline at one end; a sequencing error may be responsible. The chain's CDR3 is CASSFDSLSYTETQYF. The CDR3 bases that were read are TGCGCCAGCAGCTTCGACAGTCTCTCTTATACGGAGACG. V gene TRBV4-2 combines with J gene TRBJ2-3; D may be TRBD1 (5 bases). The read gets to within 3 residues of the CDR3 end, and the germline J gene fills in the rest. CDR3 length equals 16 residues. The germline V gene encodes CDR1 LGHNA and CDR2 YNFKEQ.

As for this clone: Sequencing ends 3 residues short of the CDR3 end; the germline J gene provides the rest. This chain links TRBV30 with TRBJ1-2; D not certain. Germline values: CDR1 GTSNPN, CDR2 SVGIG (reference sequence). The CDR3 sequence is 14 residues long. The sequenced part of the CDR3 DNA is TGTGCCTGGAGTGTACTAGCGGGCGGAGATACC. Translated, it gives CAWSVLAGGDT. The full CDR3 protein reads CAWSVLAGGDTYTF.

Comments on this clone: The CDR3 end is not reached by the read, which stops 3 residues before it; the germline J gene fills it in. The chain joins TRBV7-9 to TRBJ1-1, with 7 bases aligning to TRBD1. The germline V gene encodes CDR1 SEHNR and CDR2 FQNEAQ (reference sequence). The CDR3 has 15 residues. V lost 4 bases and J lost 1; bases outside the gene matches: 6. The CDR3: CASSSPGTANTEAFF. CDR3 DNA, as far as it was read: TGTGCCAGCAGCTCCCCCGGGACAGCGAACACTGAA. The whole variable domain, remainder taken from reference TRBV7-9 and TRBJ1-1, is DTGVSQNPRHKITKRGQNVTFRCDPISEHNRLYWYRQTLGQGPEFLTYFQNEAQLEKSRLLSDRFSAERPKGSFSTLEIQRTEQGDSAMYLCASSSPGTANTEAFFGQGTRLTVV.

As to this clone: The read finishes 3 residues shy of the CDR3 end, and the germline J gene is used to complete it. The chain couples TRBV6-2 or TRBV6-3 to TRBJ1-2; D not resolved. The CDR3 length is 14 residues. Germline assignment: CDR1 MNHEY and CDR2 SVGEGT. The CDR3 DNA, read in part, is TGTGCCAGCAGTATCCTTGCCGCCTCCTACGAC. Protein sequence: CASSILAASYD. The entire CDR3 is CASSILAASYDYTF.

As regards this clone: The read is 3 residues too short to cover the CDR3 end, so that end is filled in from the germline J gene. V gene TRBV10-3 combines with J gene TRBJ2-2, with no clear D. With 2 bases removed from V and 2 bases from J, the gap between germline ends came to 6 bases. The CDR3 is made up of 14 amino acids. CDR1 is ENHRY, CDR2 SYGVKD, per germline. Partial CDR3 DNA: TGTGCCATCAGTGAGGTTTTAAACACCGGGGAG. As protein: CAISEVLNTGE. The full CDR3 sequence reads CAISEVLNTGELFF.

Concerning this clone: The CDR3 end lies 3 residues beyond the end of the read and is filled in from the germline J gene. The rearrangement joins TRBV5-6 to TRBJ2-3, with D uncertain. V lost 0 bases and J lost 0, with 8 bases in between. The CDR3 is 15 amino acids. CDR1 is SGHDT, CDR2 YYEEEE, per germline. CDR3 sequence: CASSLGQSSTDTQYF. CDR3 DNA (partial): TGTGCCAGCAGCTTGGGACAAAGTAGCACAGATACG.

In the case of this clone: The observed sequence ends 3 residues before the CDR3 terminus, with the missing tail filled in from the germline J gene. The chain joins TRBV20-1 to TRBJ2-5, with TRBD2 identical over 9 bases. The J segment lost 2 bases and the V segment lost 6 bases, leaving 13 bases of the junction unmatched. Germline CDR1 is DFQATT and CDR2 is SNEGSKA (reference sequence). The length of the CDR3 is 16 residues. This CDR3 reads CSAHSNKAGGQETQYF. CDR3 bases read: TGCAGTGCCCATTCTAATAAAGCGGGGGGACAAGAGACC.

Notes on this clone: The read halts 3 residues ahead of the CDR3 end, with the missing end drawn from the germline J gene. The chain couples TRBV5-1 to TRBJ2-5, with 9 bases matching TRBD2. V gave up 1 base and J gave up 1 base; unmatched junction bases: 8. Germline-derived CDR1 and CDR2 are SGHRS and YFSETQ. The CDR3 spans 17 residues. Partial CDR3 DNA: TGCGCCAGCAGCTTGCGGCTAGCGGGGAGGCCCCAAGAGACC. This gives the protein CASSLRLAGRPQET. The full-length CDR3 reads as CASSLRLAGRPQETQYF.

Remarks on this clone: The sequence runs out 3 residues before the end of the CDR3; the remainder is reconstructed from the germline J gene. The J gene is TRBJ1-2, the V gene TRBV7-3; possibly TRBD1 for D (5 bases). The CDR3 has 15 amino acids. CDR1 and CDR2 from the germline V gene are SGHTA and FQGTGA. The CDR3 sequence: CASSVTSGGPYDYTF. The part of the CDR3 DNA that was read is TGTGCCAGCAGCGTGACTAGCGGGGGACCCTACGAC. The full variable domain, with the rest looked up from reference TRBV7-3 and TRBJ1-2, is GAGVSQTPSNKVTEKGKYVELRCDPISGHTALYWYRQSLGQGPEFLIYFQGTGAADDSGLPNDRFFAVRPEGSVSTLKIQRTERGDSAVYLCASSVTSGGPYDYTFGSGTRLTVV.

With regard to this clone: Sequencing ends 3 residues short of the CDR3 end; the germline J gene provides the rest. V usage is TRBV5-1 and J usage is TRBJ2-2, with 8 bases fitting TRBD2. The J segment lost 1 base and the V segment lost 1 base, leaving 9 bases of the junction unmatched. Germline CDR1 reads SGHRS; CDR2 reads YFSETQ. This CDR3 comprises 18 residues. CDR3 bases read: TGCGCCAGCAGCTTGCGCGGGGGGCCAAACTTGAACACCGGGGAG. This translates into CASSLRGGPNLNTGE. The full CDR3 protein reads CASSLRGGPNLNTGELFF.

Turning to this clone: The sequence runs out 3 residues before the end of the CDR3; the remainder is reconstructed from the germline J gene. The chain uses TRBV6-2 or TRBV6-3 and TRBJ2-7; perhaps TRBD1 as D (5 bases). The germline V gene has CDR1 MNHEY and CDR2 SVGEGT. V dropped 0 bases and J dropped 4 bases, with 10 bases sitting between them. There are 14 residues in the CDR3. Incomplete CDR3 DNA: TGTGCCAGCAGTTACTCGGCAGGGTGGTACGAG. Its protein is CASSYSAGWYE. The full CDR3 reads CASSYSAGWYEQYF.

Comments on this clone: Read coverage stops 3 residues before the CDR3 terminus; the germline J gene supplies the remainder. The chain joins TRBV7-2 to TRBJ1-6, with 7 bases identical to TRBD1. CDR1 is SGHTA, CDR2 FQGNSA, per germline. V shed 5 bases, J shed 7 bases, and the junction held 5 bases outside the gene matches. The CDR3 is made up of 14 amino acids. The CDR3 is CASSPGQTNSPLHF. CDR3 DNA (partial): TGTGCCAGCAGCCCGGGACAGACAAATTCACCC.

As regards this clone: The read falls 3 residues short of the CDR3 end, and the missing part is taken from the germline J gene. The chain uses TRBV18 and TRBJ1-1; TRBD1 might be the D (6 bases). There are 14 residues in the CDR3. Germline values: CDR1 KGHSH, CDR2 LQKENI. CDR3 DNA (partial): TGTGCCAGCTCACCGAGCGCGTCTCAGGGGACA. Its protein is CASSPSASQGT. From start to end, the CDR3 is CASSPSASQGTAFF.

As to this clone: The read terminates 3 residues ahead of where the CDR3 ends, so the germline J gene completes it. This specimen includes other DNA sequences encoding the same CDR3. The chain is built from TRBV5-5 and TRBJ2-1, with TRBD2 matching over 7 bases. With 4 bases clipped from V and 5 bases from J, the junction kept 9 bases outside the gene matches. The CDR3 length is 15 residues. CDR1 and CDR2 (germline): SGHKS, YYEKEE (reference sequence). Incomplete CDR3 DNA: TGTGCCAGCAGCCCCCGGGGACTAAACCACAATGAG. The encoded protein is CASSPRGLNHNE. The full-length CDR3 reads as CASSPRGLNHNEQFF.

On this clone itself: From the germline J gene comes the end of the CDR3, since the read stops 3 residues before it. The gene calls are TRBV5-1 and TRBJ2-5; D gene unclear. The length of the CDR3 is 12 residues. Germline V lookup: CDR1 SGHRS, CDR2 YFSETQ. The V and J ends lost 1 base and 5 bases respectively, with 6 bases between them. The CDR3 loop is CASSLLMETQYF. The covered CDR3 bases are TGCGCCAGCAGCTTGTTAATGGAGACC. Full variable domain (remainder filled in from reference TRBV5-1 and TRBJ2-5): KAGVTQTPRYLIKTRGQQVTLSCSPISGHRSVSWYQQTPGQGLQFLFEYFSETQRNKGNFPGRFSGRQFSNSRSEMNVSTLELGDSALYLCASSLLMETQYFGPGTRLLVL.

The CDR3 here is CASSAQGSVDYTF. The DNA read from the CDR3 is TGTGCCAGCAGCGCACAAGGTAGCGTCGAC. The chain carries TRBV7-9 and TRBJ1-2; D gene unclear. The CDR3 goes on 3 residues after the read ends, and that part is filled in from the germline J gene. Germline V lookup: CDR1 SEHNR, CDR2 FQNEAQ (reference sequence). The CDR3 is 13 amino acids. Filled out from reference TRBV7-9 and TRBJ1-2, the complete variable domain reads DTGVSQNPRHKITKRGQNVTFRCDPISEHNRLYWYRQTLGQGPEFLTYFQNEAQLEKSRLLSDRFSAERPKGSFSTLEIQRTEQGDSAMYLCASSAQGSVDYTFGSGTRLTVV.

On this clone itself: Read data end 3 residues before the CDR3 end; the end is taken from the germline J gene. The chain links TRBV30 to TRBJ1-4; TRBD1 aligns across 8 bases. CDR1 and CDR2 (germline): GTSNPN, SVGIG (reference sequence). Trimming cost V 5 bases and J 3 bases; bases outside gene matches: 8. This CDR3 comprises 15 residues. CDR3 DNA (partial): TGTGCCTGGGGGTCGACAGGGGCGCCTAATGAAAAA. This encodes CAWGSTGAPNEK. The CDR3 as a whole reads CAWGSTGAPNEKLFF. Complete variable domain (other parts from reference TRBV30 and TRBJ1-4): SQTIHQWPATLVQPVGSPLSLECTVEGTSNPNLYWYRQAAGRGLQLLFYSVGIGQISSEVPQNLSASRPQDRQFILSSKKLLLSDSGFYLCAWGSTGAPNEKLFFGSGTQLSVL.

Remarks on this clone: The read ends 3 residues early relative to the CDR3; the germline J gene fills the gap. V and J are TRBV19 and TRBJ2-7, with 10 bases identical to TRBD2. Trimming took 6 bases from V and 0 from J; bases not matched to a gene: 2. The CDR3 totals 14 residues. Germline CDR1 and CDR2: LNHDA and SQIVND (reference sequence). CDR3 sequence: CASRAGGSSYEQYF. Partial CDR3 DNA: TGTGCCAGTAGAGCGGGGGGGAGCTCCTACGAG. The entire variable domain, with the rest obtained from reference TRBV19 and TRBJ2-7, is as follows: DGGITQSPKYLFRKEGQNVTLSCEQNLNHDAMYWYRQDPGQGLRLIYYSQIVNDFQKGDIAEGYSVSREKKESFPLTVTSAQKNPTAFYLCASRAGGSSYEQYFGPGTRLTVT.